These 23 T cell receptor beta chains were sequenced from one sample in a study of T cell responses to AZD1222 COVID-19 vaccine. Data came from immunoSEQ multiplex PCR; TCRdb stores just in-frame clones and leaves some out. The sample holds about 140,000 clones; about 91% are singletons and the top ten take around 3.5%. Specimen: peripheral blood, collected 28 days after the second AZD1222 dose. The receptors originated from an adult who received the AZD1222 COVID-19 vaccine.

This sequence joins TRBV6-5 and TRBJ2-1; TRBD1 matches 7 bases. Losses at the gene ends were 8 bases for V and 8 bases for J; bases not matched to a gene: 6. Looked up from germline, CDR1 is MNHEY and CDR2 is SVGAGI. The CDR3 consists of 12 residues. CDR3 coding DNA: TGTGCCAGCCGACAGGGAGATTATGAGCAGTTCTTC. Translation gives CASRQGDYEQFF.

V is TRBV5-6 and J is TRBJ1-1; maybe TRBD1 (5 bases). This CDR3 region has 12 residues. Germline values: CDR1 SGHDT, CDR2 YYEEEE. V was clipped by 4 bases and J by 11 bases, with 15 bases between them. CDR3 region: CASSPGSGGAFF. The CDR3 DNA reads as TGTGCCAGCAGCCCAGGGTCCGGAGGGGCTTTCTTT.

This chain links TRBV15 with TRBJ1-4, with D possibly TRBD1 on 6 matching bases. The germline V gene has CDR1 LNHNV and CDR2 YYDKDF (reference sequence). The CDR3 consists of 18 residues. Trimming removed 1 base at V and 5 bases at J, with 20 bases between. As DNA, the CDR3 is TGTGCCACCAGCAGAGGGGCAACGAGCGGGGGGCTAAATGAAAAACTGTTTTTT. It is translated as CATSRGATSGGLNEKLFF.

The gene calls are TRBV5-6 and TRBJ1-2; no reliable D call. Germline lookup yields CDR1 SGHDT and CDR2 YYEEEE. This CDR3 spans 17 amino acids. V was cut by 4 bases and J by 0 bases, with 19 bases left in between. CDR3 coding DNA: TGTGCCAGCAGCCAAATGCCGGCTACAGAAGCTAACTATGGCTACACCTTC. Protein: CASSQMPATEANYGYTF.

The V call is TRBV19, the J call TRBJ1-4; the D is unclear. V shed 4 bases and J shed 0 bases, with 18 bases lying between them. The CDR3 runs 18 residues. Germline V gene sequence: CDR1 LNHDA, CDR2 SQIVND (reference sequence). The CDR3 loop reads CASSKDGVLKATNEKLFF. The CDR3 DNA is TGTGCCAGTAGTAAAGACGGAGTTCTTAAGGCAACTAATGAAAAACTGTTTTTT.

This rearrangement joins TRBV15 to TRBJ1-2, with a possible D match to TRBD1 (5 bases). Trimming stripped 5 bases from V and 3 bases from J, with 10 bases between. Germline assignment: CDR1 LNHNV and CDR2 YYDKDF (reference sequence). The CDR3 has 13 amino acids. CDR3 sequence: CATSAGGDYGYTF. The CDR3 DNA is TGTGCCACCAGCGCCGGGGGGGACTATGGCTACACCTTC.

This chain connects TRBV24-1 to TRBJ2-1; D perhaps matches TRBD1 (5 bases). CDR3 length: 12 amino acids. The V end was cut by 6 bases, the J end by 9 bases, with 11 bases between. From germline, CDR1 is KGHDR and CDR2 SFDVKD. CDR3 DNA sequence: TGTGCCACCAGTCAGGGTAAAGGTGAGCAGTTCTTC. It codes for CATSQGKGEQFF.

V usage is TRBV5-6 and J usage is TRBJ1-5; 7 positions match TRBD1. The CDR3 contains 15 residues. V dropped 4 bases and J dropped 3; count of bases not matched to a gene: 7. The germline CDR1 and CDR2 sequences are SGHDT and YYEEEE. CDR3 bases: TGTGCCAGCAGCCCACACAGGGGTTACAATCAGCCCCAGCATTTT. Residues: CASSPHRGYNQPQHF.

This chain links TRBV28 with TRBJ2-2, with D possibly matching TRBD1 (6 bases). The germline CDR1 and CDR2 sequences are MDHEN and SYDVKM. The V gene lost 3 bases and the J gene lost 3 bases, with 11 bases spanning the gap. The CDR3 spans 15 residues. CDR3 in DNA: TGTGCCAGCAGTTTTTCACAGGGAGACACCGGGGAGCTGTTTTTT. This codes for CASSFSQGDTGELFF. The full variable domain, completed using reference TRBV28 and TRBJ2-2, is DVKVTQSSRYLVKRTGEKVFLECVQDMDHENMFWYRQDPGLGLRLIYFSYDVKMKEKGDIPEGYSVSREKKERFSLILESASTNQTSMYLCASSFSQGDTGELFFGEGSRLTVL.

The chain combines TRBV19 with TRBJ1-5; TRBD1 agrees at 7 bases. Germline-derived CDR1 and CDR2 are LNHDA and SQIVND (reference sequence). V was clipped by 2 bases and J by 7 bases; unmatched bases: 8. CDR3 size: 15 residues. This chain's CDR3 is CASSINTGARQPQHF. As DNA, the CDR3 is TGTGCCAGTAGTATAAACACAGGGGCGAGACAGCCCCAGCATTTT.

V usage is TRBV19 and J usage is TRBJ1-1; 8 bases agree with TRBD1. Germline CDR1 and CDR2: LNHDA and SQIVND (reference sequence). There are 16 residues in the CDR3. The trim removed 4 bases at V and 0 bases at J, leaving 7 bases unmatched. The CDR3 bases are TGTGCCAGTAGTACTCCTGGACAGGGATTGAACACTGAAGCTTTCTTT. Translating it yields CASSTPGQGLNTEAFF.

The CDR3, as DNA: TGTGCCAGCAGCATCGACCCGTATATGGGGCCTGGAAACACCATATATTTT. Amino acid sequence: CASSIDPYMGPGNTIYF. This chain uses TRBV9 with TRBJ1-3, with D possibly TRBD1 on 5 matching bases. Trimming removed 4 bases from V and 2 bases from J, with 19 bases in between. CDR1 is SGDLS, CDR2 YYNGEE, per germline. The CDR3 loop spans 17 amino acids.

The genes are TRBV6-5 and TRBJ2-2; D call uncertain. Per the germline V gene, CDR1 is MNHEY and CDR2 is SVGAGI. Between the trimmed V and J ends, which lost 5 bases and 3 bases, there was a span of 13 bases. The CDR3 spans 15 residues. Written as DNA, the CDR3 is TGTGCCAGCAGTCTTCACGACTTGTACACCGGGGAGCTGTTTTTT. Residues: CASSLHDLYTGELFF.

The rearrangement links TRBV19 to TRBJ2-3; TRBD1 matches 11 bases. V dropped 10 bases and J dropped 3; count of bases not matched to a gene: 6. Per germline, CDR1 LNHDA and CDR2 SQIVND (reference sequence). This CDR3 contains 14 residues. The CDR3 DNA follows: TGTGCCACACGGGACAGGGGGGTAACAGATACGCAGTATTTT. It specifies CATRDRGVTDTQYF. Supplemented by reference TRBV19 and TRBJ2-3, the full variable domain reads DGGITQSPKYLFRKEGQNVTLSCEQNLNHDAMYWYRQDPGQGLRLIYYSQIVNDFQKGDIAEGYSVSREKKESFPLTVTSAQKNPTAFYLCATRDRGVTDTQYFGPGTRLTVL.

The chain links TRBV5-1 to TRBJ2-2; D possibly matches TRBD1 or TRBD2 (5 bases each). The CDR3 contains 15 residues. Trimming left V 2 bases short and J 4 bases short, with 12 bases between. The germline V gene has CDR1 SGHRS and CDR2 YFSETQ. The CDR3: CASSLRAGSTGELFF. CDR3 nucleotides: TGCGCCAGCAGCTTACGCGCAGGGAGCACCGGGGAGCTGTTTTTT.

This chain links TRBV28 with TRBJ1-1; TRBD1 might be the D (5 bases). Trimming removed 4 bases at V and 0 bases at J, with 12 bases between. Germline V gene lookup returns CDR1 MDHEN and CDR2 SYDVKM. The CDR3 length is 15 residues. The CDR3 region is CASSSPGSVNTEAFF. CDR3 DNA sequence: TGTGCCAGCAGTTCACCAGGGTCGGTGAACACTGAAGCTTTCTTT. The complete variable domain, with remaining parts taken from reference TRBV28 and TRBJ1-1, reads DVKVTQSSRYLVKRTGEKVFLECVQDMDHENMFWYRQDPGLGLRLIYFSYDVKMKEKGDIPEGYSVSREKKERFSLILESASTNQTSMYLCASSSPGSVNTEAFFGQGTRLTVV.

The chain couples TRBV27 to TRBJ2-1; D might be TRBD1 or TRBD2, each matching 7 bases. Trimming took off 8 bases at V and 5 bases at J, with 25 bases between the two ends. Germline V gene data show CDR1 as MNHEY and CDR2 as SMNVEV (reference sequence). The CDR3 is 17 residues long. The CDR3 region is CASSPRGGARENNEQFF. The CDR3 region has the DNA TGTGCCAGCTCCCCCAGGGGGGGGGCAAGAGAGAACAATGAGCAGTTCTTC.

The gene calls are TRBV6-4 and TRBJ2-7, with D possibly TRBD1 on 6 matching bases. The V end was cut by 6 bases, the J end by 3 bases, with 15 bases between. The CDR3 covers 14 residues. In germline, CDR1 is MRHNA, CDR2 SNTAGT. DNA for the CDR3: TGTGCCAGCAGGCACAGGGAAGGGGGCTACGAGCAGTACTTC. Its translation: CASRHREGGYEQYF.

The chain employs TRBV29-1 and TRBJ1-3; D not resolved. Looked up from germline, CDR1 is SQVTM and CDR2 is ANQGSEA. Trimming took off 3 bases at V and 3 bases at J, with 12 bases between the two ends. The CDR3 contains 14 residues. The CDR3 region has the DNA TGCAGCGTTGAGGTCCCTACGAGTGGAAACACCATATATTTT. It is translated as CSVEVPTSGNTIYF.

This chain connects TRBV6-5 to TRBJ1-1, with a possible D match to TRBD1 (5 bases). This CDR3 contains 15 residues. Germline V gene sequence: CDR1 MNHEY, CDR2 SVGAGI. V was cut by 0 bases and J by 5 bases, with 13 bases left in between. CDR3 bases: TGTGCCAGCAGTTACTCGTCAGGGTCAAGGACTGAAGCTTTCTTT. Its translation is CASSYSSGSRTEAFF.

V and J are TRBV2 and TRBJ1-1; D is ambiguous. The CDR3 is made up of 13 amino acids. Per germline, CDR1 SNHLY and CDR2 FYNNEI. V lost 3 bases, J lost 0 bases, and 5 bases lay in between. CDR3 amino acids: CASSDQMNTEAFF. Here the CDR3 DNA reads TGTGCCAGCAGTGACCAGATGAACACTGAAGCTTTCTTT. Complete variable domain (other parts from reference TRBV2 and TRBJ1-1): EPEVTQTPSHQVTQMGQEVILRCVPISNHLYFYWYRQILGQKVEFLVSFYNNEISEKSEIFDDQFSVERPDGSNFTLKIRSTKLEDSAMYFCASSDQMNTEAFFGQGTRLTVV.

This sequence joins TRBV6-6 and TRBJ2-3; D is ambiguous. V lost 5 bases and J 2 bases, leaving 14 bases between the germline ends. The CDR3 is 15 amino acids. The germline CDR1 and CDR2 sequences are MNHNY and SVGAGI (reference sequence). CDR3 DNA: TGTGCCAGCAGTCCGGACGGCACGAACACAGATACGCAGTATTTT. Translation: CASSPDGTNTDTQYF.

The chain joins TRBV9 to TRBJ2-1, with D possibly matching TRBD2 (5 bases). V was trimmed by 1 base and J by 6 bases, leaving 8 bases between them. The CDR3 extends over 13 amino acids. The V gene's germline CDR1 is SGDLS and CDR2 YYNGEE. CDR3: CASSVSGVNEQFF. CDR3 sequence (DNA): TGTGCCAGCAGCGTAAGCGGCGTCAATGAGCAGTTCTTC.